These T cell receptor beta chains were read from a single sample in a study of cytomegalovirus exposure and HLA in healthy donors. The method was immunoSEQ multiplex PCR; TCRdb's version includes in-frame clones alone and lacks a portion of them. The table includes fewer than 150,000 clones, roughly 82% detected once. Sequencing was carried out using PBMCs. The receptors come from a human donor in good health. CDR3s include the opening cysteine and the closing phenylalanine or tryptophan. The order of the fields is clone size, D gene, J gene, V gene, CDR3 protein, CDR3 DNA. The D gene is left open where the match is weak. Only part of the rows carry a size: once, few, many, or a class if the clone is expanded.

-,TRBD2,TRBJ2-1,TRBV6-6,CASSGGTSGAEQFF,TGTGCCAGCAGTGGGGGGACTAGCGGTGCAGAGCAGTTCTTC
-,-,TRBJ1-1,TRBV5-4,CASSLAGQEGMNTEAFF,TGTGCCAGCAGCTTGGCCGGTCAGGAGGGGATGAACACTGAAGCTTTCTTT
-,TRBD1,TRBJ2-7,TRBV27,CASGRPGQTYEQYF,TGTGCCAGCGGTAGACCGGGACAGACCTACGAGCAGTACTTC
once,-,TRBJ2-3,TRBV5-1,CASSRSMGHLTDTQYF,TGCGCCAGCAGCCGGAGCATGGGGCACCTCACAGATACGCAGTATTTT
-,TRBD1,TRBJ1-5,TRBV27,CASRVTGGGQPQHF,TGTGCCAGCCGAGTAACAGGGGGGGGACAGCCCCAGCATTTT
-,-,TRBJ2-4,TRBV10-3,CAISETDGHQYF,TGTGCCATCAGCGAGACCGACGGACACCAGTACTTC
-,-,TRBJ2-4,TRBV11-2,CASRSGGNIQYF,TGTGCCAGCAGGTCAGGGGGGAACATTCAGTACTTC
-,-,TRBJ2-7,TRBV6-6,CASTHGDSSPLYEQYF,TGTGCCAGCACTCACGGAGACTCCTCGCCGCTTTACGAGCAGTACTTC
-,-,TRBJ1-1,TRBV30,CAWSVWLGTEAFF,TGTGCCTGGAGTGTTTGGCTTGGCACTGAAGCTTTCTTT
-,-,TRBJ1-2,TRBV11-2,CASSNPGQGSYGYTF,TGTGCCAGCAGCAATCCGGGCCAGGGTAGCTATGGCTACACCTTC
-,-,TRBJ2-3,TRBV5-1,CASSLDQGTDTQYF,TGCGCCAGCAGCTTGGATCAGGGGACAGATACGCAGTATTTT